This T cell receptor beta chain was found in a study of identical twins. TCRdb reanalysed the 5' RACE reads using MiXCR and keeps one entry per CDR3 protein. The table includes about 470,000 distinct CDR3 sequences, about 24% detected once. The same sample was also studied in work on T cells expressing NK-cell markers.

The sequencing sample was made of CD4+ T cells sorted from blood. This receptor was obtained from a woman in her late teens or twenties in good health.

DNA of the CDR3: TGCGCCAGCAGCTTGGACACCCAAAGGGAGCAGTACTTC. Translated, it gives CASSLDTQREQYF. V usage is TRBV5-1 and J usage is TRBJ2-7, with no clear D. The V gene's germline CDR1 is SGHRS and CDR2 YFSETQ. The CDR3 has 13 amino acids. Trimming left V 0 bases short and J 7 bases short, with 11 bases between.